Listed here are 15 T cell receptor beta chains from one sample, sequenced in a study of T cell changes during pregnancy in multiple sclerosis. The table came from immunoSEQ multiplex PCR; TCRdb's copy has only in-frame clones and leaves some out. This sample has some 70,000 clones; approximately 86% occur once, and the top ten carry about 3%. The source material was peripheral blood, sampled before pregnancy. These receptors originate from a female donor with multiple sclerosis, enrolled in a pregnancy study.

The CDR3 spells CASSDQERTEAFF. CDR3 nucleotides: TGTGCCAGCAGTGACCAGGAACGCACTGAAGCTTTCTTT. This chain uses TRBV2 with TRBJ1-1; unclear D gene. The CDR3 totals 13 residues. Germline V gene lookup returns CDR1 SNHLY and CDR2 FYNNEI. Trimming took 3 bases from V and 4 from J, leaving 9 bases between them.

This clone was observed a few times. The chain joins TRBV18 to TRBJ1-3; 7 nucleotides line up with TRBD1. The CDR3 covers 16 residues. The V gene end was trimmed by 0 bases and the J gene end by 3 bases; junction bases not matched to a gene: 5. The germline gives CDR1 KGHSH, CDR2 LQKENI. DNA for the CDR3: TGTGCCAGCTCACCACCGGGGACAGTAGGTGGAAACACCATATATTTT. It specifies CASSPPGTVGGNTIYF.

The chain combines TRBV4-2 with TRBJ1-5; the match to TRBD1 covers 7 bases. V dropped 5 bases and J dropped 3; count of bases not matched to a gene: 7. Germline CDR1 and CDR2: LGHNA and YNFKEQ. There are 15 residues in the CDR3. Here the CDR3 DNA reads TGTGCCAGCAGCGAGGGGGCAGGGGTCAATCAGCCCCAGCATTTT. Translation: CASSEGAGVNQPQHF.

The chain recombines TRBV6-5 with TRBJ1-5; D is uncertain. CDR3 size: 13 residues. Germline V CDR1 and CDR2: MNHEY, SVGAGI. Trimming stripped 7 bases from V and 3 bases from J, with 10 bases between. CDR3 residues: CASTEAPNQPQHF. In DNA form, the CDR3 reads TGTGCCAGCACGGAGGCTCCCAATCAGCCCCAGCATTTT.

The J gene is TRBJ1-1, the V gene TRBV7-9; weak D call: TRBD1 (5 bases). From germline, CDR1 is SEHNR and CDR2 FQNEAQ (reference sequence). V lost 5 bases and J lost 7, with 20 bases in between. The CDR3 is 15 amino acids. The CDR3 loop is CASSGPQEGRNEAFF. The CDR3 DNA follows: TGTGCCAGCAGCGGTCCGCAGGAGGGGCGGAATGAAGCTTTCTTT.

The rearrangement links TRBV5-8 to TRBJ1-2, with TRBD1 matching 7 bases. The ends lost 2 bases at V and 4 bases at J; junction bases unmatched: 2. CDR1 is SGHTS and CDR2 is YDEGEE in the germline V gene. The CDR3 runs 13 residues. The DNA for the CDR3 is TGTGCCAGCAGCTTCACAGGGGTCTATGGCTACACCTTC. Protein product: CASSFTGVYGYTF.

This chain connects TRBV9 to TRBJ1-2; a possible D gene is TRBD1 (5 bases). CDR1 and CDR2 from the germline V gene are SGDLS and YYNGEE. V dropped 3 bases and J dropped 0 bases, with 12 bases sitting between them. This CDR3 spans 15 amino acids. CDR3 coding DNA: TGTGCCAGCAGCGCCCAGGGTAAAGCTAACTATGGCTACACCTTC. This encodes CASSAQGKANYGYTF.

The chain recombines TRBV19 with TRBJ2-1; D possibly corresponds to TRBD1 (6 bases). The CDR3 consists of 16 residues. Trimming left V 0 bases short and J 2 bases short, with 11 bases between. Germline V gives CDR1 LNHDA, CDR2 SQIVND (reference sequence). The CDR3 region is CASSIEQGWPYNEQFF. In DNA form, the CDR3 reads TGTGCCAGTAGTATAGAACAGGGTTGGCCCTACAATGAGCAGTTCTTC. The variable domain in full, with the rest retrieved from reference TRBV19 and TRBJ2-1, is DGGITQSPKYLFRKEGQNVTLSCEQNLNHDAMYWYRQDPGQGLRLIYYSQIVNDFQKGDIAEGYSVSREKKESFPLTVTSAQKNPTAFYLCASSIEQGWPYNEQFFGPGTRLTVL.

The chain recombines TRBV7-2 with TRBJ1-2; 8 bases map to TRBD1. CDR1 and CDR2 (germline): SGHTA, FQGNSA. V lost 5 bases, J lost 2 bases, and 13 bases stayed unmatched. CDR3 length: 17 residues. The CDR3, as DNA: TGTGCCAGCAGCGTACAGGGGGGGCCCCTTTCCAACTATGGCTACACCTTC. It translates to CASSVQGGPLSNYGYTF.

V usage is TRBV19 and J usage is TRBJ1-6, with D tentatively TRBD1 (5 bases). The ends were cut back, 5 bases at V and 2 bases at J, with 16 bases in the middle. The CDR3 runs to 17 residues. Germline values: CDR1 LNHDA, CDR2 SQIVND (reference sequence). In nucleotides, the CDR3 is TGTGCCAGTAGTCGCCCCATACAGGAAACCTATAATTCACCCCTCCACTTT. Translation gives CASSRPIQETYNSPLHF.

The chain couples TRBV2 to TRBJ2-3, with 7 bases lining up with TRBD2. V lost 4 bases and J lost 8; bases outside the gene matches: 9. The length of the CDR3 is 14 residues. Germline V gene sequence: CDR1 SNHLY, CDR2 FYNNEI. CDR3 DNA: TGTGCCAGCAGTGTGGGGGGGAGAGACGGTACGCAGTATTTT. This encodes CASSVGGRDGTQYF.

The rearrangement links TRBV4-1 to TRBJ2-7; possible D gene TRBD1, 5 bases. The V end was cut by 0 bases, the J end by 1 base, with 10 bases between. The CDR3 consists of 15 residues. The germline gives CDR1 MGHRA, CDR2 YSYEKL. This chain's CDR3 is CASSQEARGSYEQYF. The CDR3 DNA reads as TGCGCCAGCAGCCAAGAGGCTAGGGGTTCCTACGAGCAGTACTTC.

The gene calls are TRBV5-1 and TRBJ2-7; D gene ambiguous. V gave up 1 base and J gave up 1 base, with 12 bases separating them. This CDR3 comprises 15 residues. CDR1 SGHRS and CDR2 YFSETQ come from the germline V gene. CDR3 coding DNA: TGCGCCAGCAGCTTGAACAGATACCTATCCTACGAGCAGTACTTC. The encoded protein is CASSLNRYLSYEQYF.

V is TRBV7-6 and J is TRBJ2-1; D unclear. Germline-derived CDR1 and CDR2 are SGHVS and FNYEAQ. The CDR3 sequence is 15 residues long. Trimming cost V 1 base and J 4 bases, with 11 bases left between them. The DNA for the CDR3 is TGTGCCAGCAGCTTAGTTGCGGCCTCGTACAATGAGCAGTTCTTC. This encodes CASSLVAASYNEQFF.

The V call is TRBV2, the J call TRBJ2-7, with TRBD1 identical over 11 bases. Per the germline V gene, CDR1 is SNHLY and CDR2 is FYNNEI. This CDR3 region has 15 residues. Losses at the gene ends were 6 bases for V and 4 bases for J; bases not matched to a gene: 8. The CDR3 bases are TGTGCCAGCAGCGACCGGGACAGGGGGATGTACGAGCAGTACTTC. It translates to CASSDRDRGMYEQYF.